This TCR beta chain comes out of a study of T-cell memory formation after mild COVID-19. TCRdb itself ran the 5' RACE reads through MiXCR, one entry per CDR3 protein. This table holds under 450,000 distinct CDR3 sequences, 20% to 25% found once. This CDR3 has 12 residues. V shed 1 base, J shed 7 bases, and the junction held 1 base outside the gene matches. Germline CDR1 DFQATT, CDR2 SNEGSKA (reference sequence). This TCR came from an adult woman who had mild COVID-19 (a few samples of this study predate the infection). Cell type and time point are not known. Sequencing used PBMCs or a T cell subset sorted from them (not recorded which). V and J are TRBV20-1 and TRBJ2-1, with TRBD2 identical over 7 bases. This CDR3 is CSARVGGNEQFF. In DNA form, the CDR3 reads TGCAGTGCTAGAGTGGGGGGGAATGAGCAGTTCTTC.